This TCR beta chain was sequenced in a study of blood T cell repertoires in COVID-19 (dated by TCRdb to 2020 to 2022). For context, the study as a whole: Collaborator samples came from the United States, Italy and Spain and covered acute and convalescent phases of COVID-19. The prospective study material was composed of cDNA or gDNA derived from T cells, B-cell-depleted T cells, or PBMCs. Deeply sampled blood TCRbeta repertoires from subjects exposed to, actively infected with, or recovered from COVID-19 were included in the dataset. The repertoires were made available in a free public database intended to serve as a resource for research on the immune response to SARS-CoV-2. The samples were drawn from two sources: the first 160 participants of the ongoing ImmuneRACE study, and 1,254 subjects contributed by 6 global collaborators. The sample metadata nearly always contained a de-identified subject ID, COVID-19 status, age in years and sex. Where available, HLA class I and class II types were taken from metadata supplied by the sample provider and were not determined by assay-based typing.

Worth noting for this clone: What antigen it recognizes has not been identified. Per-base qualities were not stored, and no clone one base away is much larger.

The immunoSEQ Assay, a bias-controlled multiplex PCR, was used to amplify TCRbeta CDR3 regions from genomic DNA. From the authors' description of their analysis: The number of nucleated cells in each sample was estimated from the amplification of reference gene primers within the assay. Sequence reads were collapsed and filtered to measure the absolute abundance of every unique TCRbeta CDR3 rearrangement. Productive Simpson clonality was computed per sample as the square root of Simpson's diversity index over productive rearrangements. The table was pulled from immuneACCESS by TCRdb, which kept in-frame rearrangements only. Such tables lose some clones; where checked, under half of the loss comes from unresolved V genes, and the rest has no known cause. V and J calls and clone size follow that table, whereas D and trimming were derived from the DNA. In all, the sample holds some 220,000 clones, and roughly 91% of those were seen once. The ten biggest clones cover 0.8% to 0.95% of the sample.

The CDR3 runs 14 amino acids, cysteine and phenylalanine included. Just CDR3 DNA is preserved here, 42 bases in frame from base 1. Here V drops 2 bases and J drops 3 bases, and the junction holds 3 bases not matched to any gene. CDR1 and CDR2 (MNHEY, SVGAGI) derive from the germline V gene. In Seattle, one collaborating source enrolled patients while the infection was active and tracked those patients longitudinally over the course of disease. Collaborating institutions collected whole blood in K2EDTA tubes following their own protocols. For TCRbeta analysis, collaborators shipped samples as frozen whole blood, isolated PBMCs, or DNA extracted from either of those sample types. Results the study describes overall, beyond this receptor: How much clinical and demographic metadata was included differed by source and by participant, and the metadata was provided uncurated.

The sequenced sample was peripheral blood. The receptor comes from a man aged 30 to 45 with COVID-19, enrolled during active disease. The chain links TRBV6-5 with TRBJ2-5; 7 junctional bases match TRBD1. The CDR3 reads CASSYTGTEETQYF. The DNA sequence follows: TGTGCCAGCAGTTACACCGGGACAGAAGAGACCCAGTACTTC.